This T cell receptor beta chain originates from a study of shared clonotypes between healthy human individuals. Overall study context: Those who served as donors were a couple of women and a few men between the ages of 18 and 49. Three plates were used per donor for CD4 naive, three for CD4 memory, two for CD8 naive and one for CD8 memory.

Clones were read by immunoSEQ multiplex PCR, and TCRdb kept only the in-frame ones, dropping some. The table records more than 550,000 clones, roughly 72% of them present only once. The receptor comes from a young woman in good health. Sequenced material: memory CD4+ T cells sorted from blood. The subset was: CD45RA-negative fraction.

CDR3 loop: CASSYGGVAGTQYF. CDR3 bases: TGTGCCAGCAGTTACGGGGGGGTAGCGGGGACCCAGTACTTC. V gene TRBV6-6 combines with J gene TRBJ2-5; 7 nucleotides align to TRBD2. Germline V gene lookup returns CDR1 MNHNY and CDR2 SVGAGI (reference sequence). V gave up 2 bases and J gave up 7 bases; unmatched junction bases: 7. The CDR3 spans 14 residues.